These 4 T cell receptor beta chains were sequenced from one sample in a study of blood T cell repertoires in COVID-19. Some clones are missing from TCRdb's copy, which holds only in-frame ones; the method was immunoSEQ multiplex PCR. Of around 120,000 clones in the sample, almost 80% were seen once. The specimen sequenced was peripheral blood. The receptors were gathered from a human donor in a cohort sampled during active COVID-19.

CDR3 in DNA: TGTGCCGGAGATATGGCAGGGCGGGGCACTGAAGCTTTCTTT. This codes for CAGDMAGRGTEAFF. The rearrangement joins TRBV2 to TRBJ1-1, with a tentative D call TRBD1 (5 bases). The CDR3 loop spans 14 amino acids. The ends were cut back, 11 bases at V and 4 bases at J, with 20 bases in the middle. Germline V gene sequence: CDR1 SNHLY, CDR2 FYNNEI.

In nucleotides, the CDR3 is TGTGCCAGCAGCTTTCAGGGCACAGATACGCAGTATTTT. It is translated as CASSFQGTDTQYF. The chain joins TRBV7-2 to TRBJ2-3; the D is unclear. Per the germline V gene, CDR1 is SGHTA and CDR2 is FQGNSA. The V and J ends lost 3 bases and 1 base respectively, with 5 bases between them. The CDR3 consists of 13 residues.

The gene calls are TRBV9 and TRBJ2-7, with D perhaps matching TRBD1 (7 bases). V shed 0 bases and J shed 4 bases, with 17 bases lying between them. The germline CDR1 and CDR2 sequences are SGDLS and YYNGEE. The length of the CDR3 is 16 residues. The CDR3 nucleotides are TGTGCCAGCAGCGTAGGGGTTGGGGCAGGGGGGTACGAGCAGTACTTC. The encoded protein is CASSVGVGAGGYEQYF.

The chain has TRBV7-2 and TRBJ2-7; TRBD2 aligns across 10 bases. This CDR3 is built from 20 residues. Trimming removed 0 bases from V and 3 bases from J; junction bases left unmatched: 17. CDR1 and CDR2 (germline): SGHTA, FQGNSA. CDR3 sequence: CASSLAPLAGAYHHNYEQYF. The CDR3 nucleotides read TGTGCCAGCAGCTTAGCCCCCCTAGCGGGAGCATACCACCACAACTACGAGCAGTACTTC.